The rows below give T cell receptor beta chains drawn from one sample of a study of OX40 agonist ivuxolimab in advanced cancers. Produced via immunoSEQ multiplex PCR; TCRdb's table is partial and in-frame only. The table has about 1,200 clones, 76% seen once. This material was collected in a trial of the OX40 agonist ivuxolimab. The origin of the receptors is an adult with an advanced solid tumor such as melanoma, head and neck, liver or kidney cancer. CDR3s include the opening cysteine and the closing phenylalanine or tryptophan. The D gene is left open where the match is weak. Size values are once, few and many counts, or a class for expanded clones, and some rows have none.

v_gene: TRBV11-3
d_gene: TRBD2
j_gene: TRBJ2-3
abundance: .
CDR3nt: TGTGCCAGCAGCCAACTAGCGGGGGCCCCCCCGGGTACAGATACGCAGTATTTT
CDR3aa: CASSQLAGAPPGTDTQYF

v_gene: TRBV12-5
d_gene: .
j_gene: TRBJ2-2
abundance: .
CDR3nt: TGTGCTAGTGCCGCTGCCGGGACTGGGTCTACCGGGGAGCTGTTTTTT
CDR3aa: CASAAAGTGSTGELFF

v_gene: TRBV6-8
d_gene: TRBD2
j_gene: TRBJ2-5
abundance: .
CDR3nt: TGTGCCAGCAGTTATCCGGTCAAGCGGGATCCCCAAGAGACCCAGTACTTC
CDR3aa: CASSYPVKRDPQETQYF

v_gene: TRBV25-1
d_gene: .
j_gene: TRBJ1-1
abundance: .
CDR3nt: TGTGCCAGCAGCCGAAGTTGGGGAAAGGACACTGAAGCTTTCTTT
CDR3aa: CASSRSWGKDTEAFF

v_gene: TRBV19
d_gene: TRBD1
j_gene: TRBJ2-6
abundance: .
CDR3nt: TGTGCCAGTACGAGGGACAGGGGTGTTGCTGGCGCCAACGTCCTGACTTTC
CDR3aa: CASTRDRGVAGANVLTF

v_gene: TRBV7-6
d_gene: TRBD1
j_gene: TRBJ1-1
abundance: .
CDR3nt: TGTGCCAGCAGCCTGAACAGGGGCCTTAACACTGAAGCTTTCTTT
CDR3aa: CASSLNRGLNTEAFF

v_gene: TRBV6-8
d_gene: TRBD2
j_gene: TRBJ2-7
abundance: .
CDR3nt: TGTGCCAGCAGTTACCCATCTAGCGGGGCAACCTACGAGCAGTACTTC
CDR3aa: CASSYPSSGATYEQYF

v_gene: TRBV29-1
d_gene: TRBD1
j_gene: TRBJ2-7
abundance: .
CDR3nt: TGCAGCGTCAGCGGGACAGGGACCTCCTACGAGCAGTACTTC
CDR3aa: CSVSGTGTSYEQYF

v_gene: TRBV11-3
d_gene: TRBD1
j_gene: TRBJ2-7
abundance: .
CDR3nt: TGTGCCAGCAGCTTAGAAGGGGGCCACTACGAGCAGTACTTC
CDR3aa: CASSLEGGHYEQYF

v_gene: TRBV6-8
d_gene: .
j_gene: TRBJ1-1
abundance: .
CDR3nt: TGTGCCAGCAGTTATCTTCGCGGGGGCGGGAACACTGAAGCTTTCTTT
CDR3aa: CASSYLRGGGNTEAFF

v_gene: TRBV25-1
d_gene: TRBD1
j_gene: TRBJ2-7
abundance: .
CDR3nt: TGTGCCAGCAGTTCCGCCGGGACAGGGGATTACGAGCAGTACTTC
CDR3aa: CASSSAGTGDYEQYF

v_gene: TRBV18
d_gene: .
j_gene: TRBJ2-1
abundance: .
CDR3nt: TGTGCCAGCTCACCAGGGGGGACGGATGAGCAGTTCTTC
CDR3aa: CASSPGGTDEQFF

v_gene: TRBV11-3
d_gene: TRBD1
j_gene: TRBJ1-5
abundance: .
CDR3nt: TGTGCCAGCAGCTTGGACGGAGGCAGGGGGCAGCCCCAGCATTTT
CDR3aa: CASSLDGGRGQPQHF

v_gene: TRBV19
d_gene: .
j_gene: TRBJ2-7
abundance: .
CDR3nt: TGTGCCAGTAGTATCGGCGGAACCTACGAGCAGTACTTC
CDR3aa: CASSIGGTYEQYF

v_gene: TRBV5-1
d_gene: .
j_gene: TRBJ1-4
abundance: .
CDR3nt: TGCGCCAGCAGCTTAGCCGGGATACAGGGAAATGAAAAACTGTTTTTT
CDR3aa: CASSLAGIQGNEKLFF

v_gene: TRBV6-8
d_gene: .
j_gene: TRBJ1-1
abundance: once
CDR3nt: TGTGCCAGCAGTTACCCGGGACGGGTAATGGCTGAAGCTTTCTTT
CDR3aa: CASSYPGRVMAEAFF

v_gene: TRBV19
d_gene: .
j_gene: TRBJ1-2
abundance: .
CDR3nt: TGTGCCAGTAGTAGAAACGACGGTAACTATGGCTACACCTTC
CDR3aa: CASSRNDGNYGYTF

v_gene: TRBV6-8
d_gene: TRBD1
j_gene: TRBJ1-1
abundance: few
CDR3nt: TGTGCCAGCGTTCGGACAGGTAAGAACACTGAAGCTTTCTTT
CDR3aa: CASVRTGKNTEAFF

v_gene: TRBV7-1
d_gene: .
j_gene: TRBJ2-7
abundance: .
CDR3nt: TGTGCCAGCAGCCCGGGGATTGTATACGAGCAGTACTTC
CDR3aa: CASSPGIVYEQYF

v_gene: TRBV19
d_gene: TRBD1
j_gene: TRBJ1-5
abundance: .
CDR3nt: TGTGCCAGTAGAGGAGGTCAGGGGGGTAATCAGCCCCAGCATTTT
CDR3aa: CASRGGQGGNQPQHF

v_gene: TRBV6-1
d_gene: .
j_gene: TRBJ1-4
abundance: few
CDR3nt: TGTGCCAGCAGTGAAGGCGCGGGGACAAGTCATAATGAAAAACTGTTTTTT
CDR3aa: CASSEGAGTSHNEKLFF

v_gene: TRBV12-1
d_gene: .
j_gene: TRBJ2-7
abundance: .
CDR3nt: TGTGCCAGCAGCCCGCGGACTAGCGGGAAGCCCTCCTACGAGCAGTACTTC
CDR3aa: CASSPRTSGKPSYEQYF

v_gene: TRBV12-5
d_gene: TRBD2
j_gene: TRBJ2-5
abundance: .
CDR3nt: TGTGCCAGTAGTCTAGCGGAAGAGACCCAGTACTTC
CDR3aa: CASSLAEETQYF

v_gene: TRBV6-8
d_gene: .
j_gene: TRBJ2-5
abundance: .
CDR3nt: TGTGCCAGCAGCCACCCCTTAGACAGACAAGAGACCCAGTACTTC
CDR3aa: CASSHPLDRQETQYF

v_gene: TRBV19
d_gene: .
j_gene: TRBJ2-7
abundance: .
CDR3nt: TGTGCCAGTAGTGCCGGGACGGGCTACGAGCAGTACTTC
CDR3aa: CASSAGTGYEQYF

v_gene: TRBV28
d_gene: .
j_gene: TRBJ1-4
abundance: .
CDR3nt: TGTGCCAGCAGTCCTCCCGGTGGGGGTGGTGAAAAACTGTTTTTT
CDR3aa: CASSPPGGGGEKLFF

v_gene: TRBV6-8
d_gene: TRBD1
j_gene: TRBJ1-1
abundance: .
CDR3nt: TGTGCCAGCAGGGATCTAAACGGACAGGGTACGGGGACTGAAGCTTTCTTT
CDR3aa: CASRDLNGQGTGTEAFF

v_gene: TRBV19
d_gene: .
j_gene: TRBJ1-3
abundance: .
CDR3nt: TGTGCCAGTAGGCCCCCAGGACGTGGCCTCTCTGGAAACACCATATATTTT
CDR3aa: CASRPPGRGLSGNTIYF

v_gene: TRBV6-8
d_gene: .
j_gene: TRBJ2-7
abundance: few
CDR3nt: TGTGCCAGCACTTCTCCTACCCCATACGAGCAGTACTTC
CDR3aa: CASTSPTPYEQYF

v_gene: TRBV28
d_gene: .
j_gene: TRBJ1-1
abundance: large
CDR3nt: TGTGCCATATCATTTCAGGGATACACTGAAGCTTTCTTT
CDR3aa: CAISFQGYTEAFF

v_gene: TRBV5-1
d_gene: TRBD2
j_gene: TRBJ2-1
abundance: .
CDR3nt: TGCGCCAGCAGCTTGGGTGGACTAGCGGGAGGCAATGAGCAGTTCTTC
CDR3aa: CASSLGGLAGGNEQFF

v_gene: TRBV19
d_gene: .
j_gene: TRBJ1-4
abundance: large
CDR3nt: TGTGCCAGTAGTATAGATCGGACTGAAAAACTGTTTTTT
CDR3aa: CASSIDRTEKLFF

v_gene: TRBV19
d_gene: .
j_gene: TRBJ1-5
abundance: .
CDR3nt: TGTGCCAGTAGTAAATCCCCACAGGTTGGGGTTCAGCCCCAGCATTTT
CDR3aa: CASSKSPQVGVQPQHF

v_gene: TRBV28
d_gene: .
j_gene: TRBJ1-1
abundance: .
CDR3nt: TGTGCCAGCAGTTTTCAGGTAAACACTGAAGCTTTCTTT
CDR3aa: CASSFQVNTEAFF

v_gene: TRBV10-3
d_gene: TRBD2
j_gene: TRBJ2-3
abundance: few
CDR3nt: TGTGCCATCAGTGAGTCTGGAGCGGGGGGCAGCACAGATACGCAGTATTTT
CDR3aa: CAISESGAGGSTDTQYF

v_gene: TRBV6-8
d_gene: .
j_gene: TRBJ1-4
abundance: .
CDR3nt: TGTGCCAGCAGTTACTTTGGGCTTAATGAAAAACTGTTTTTT
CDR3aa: CASSYFGLNEKLFF

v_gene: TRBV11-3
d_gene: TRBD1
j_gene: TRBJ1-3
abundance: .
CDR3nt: TGTGCCAGCAGCTCCGGGACAGGCTCTGGAAACACCATATATTTT
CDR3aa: CASSSGTGSGNTIYF

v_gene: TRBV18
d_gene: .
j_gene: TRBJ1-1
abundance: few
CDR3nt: TGTGCCAGCTCAGAGGGGTTGAACACTGAAGCTTTCTTT
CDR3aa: CASSEGLNTEAFF

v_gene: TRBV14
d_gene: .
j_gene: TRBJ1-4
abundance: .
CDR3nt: TGTGCCAGCAGCCACCTCGGCTCGGGTGAAAAACTGTTTTTT
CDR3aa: CASSHLGSGEKLFF

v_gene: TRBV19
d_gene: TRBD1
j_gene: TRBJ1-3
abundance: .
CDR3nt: TGTGCCAGTAGTCCTCGGACAGGTTGGGCGACTTCTGGAAACACCATATATTTT
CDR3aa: CASSPRTGWATSGNTIYF

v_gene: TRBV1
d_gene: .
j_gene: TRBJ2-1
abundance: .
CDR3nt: TGCGCCAGCAGCCTCAGACTAGCGGGGGGGCCGGTTGACCCCAATGAGCAGTTCTTC
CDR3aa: CASSLRLAGGPVDPNEQFF

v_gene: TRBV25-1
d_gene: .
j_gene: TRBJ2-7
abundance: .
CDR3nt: TGTGCCAGCAGTCGTAGAACCTACGAGCAGTACTTC
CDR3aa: CASSRRTYEQYF

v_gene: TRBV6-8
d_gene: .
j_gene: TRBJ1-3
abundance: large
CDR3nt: TGTGCCAGCAGTTACGGGTATGGGTCTGGAAACACCATATATTTT
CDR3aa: CASSYGYGSGNTIYF

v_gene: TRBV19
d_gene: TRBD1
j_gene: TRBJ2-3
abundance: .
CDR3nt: TGTGCCAGTAGAGCCCACAGGGGTTCCACAGATACGCAGTATTTT
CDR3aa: CASRAHRGSTDTQYF

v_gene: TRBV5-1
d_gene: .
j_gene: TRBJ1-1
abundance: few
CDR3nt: TGCGCCAGCAGCTTGGGGTTGGGGACTCCGAACACTGAAGCTTTCTTT
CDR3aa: CASSLGLGTPNTEAFF